The rows below give T cell receptor beta chains drawn from one sample of a study of a mutant IDH1 vaccine in newly diagnosed glioma. Sequenced by immunoSEQ multiplex PCR; TCRdb stores in-frame clones only, minus some. The sample contains tens of thousands of clones, 88% of which appear only once. What these receptors recognize is not known. Specimen: PBMCs, collected from a glioma patient whose treatment included an IDH1 peptide vaccine. All receptors derive from a woman aged 40-49 years with glioma. CDR3s include the opening cysteine and the closing phenylalanine or tryptophan. The D gene is left open where the match is weak. Not every row has a clone size; where given, it reads once, few, many or a size class.

. . TRBJ1-5 TRBV5-6 CASSPWGEGVPQHF TGTGCCAGCAGCCCCTGGGGGGAGGGGGTGCCCCAGCATTTT
. . TRBJ2-7 TRBV7-9 CASSRLDQAYEQYF TGTGCCAGCAGCCGACTGGACCAAGCCTACGAGCAGTACTTC
. . TRBJ2-1 TRBV7-9 CASSPSPSVYNEQFF TGTGCCAGCAGCCCATCCCCAAGCGTTTACAATGAGCAGTTCTTC
. . TRBJ2-7 TRBV5-1 CASSRTRGPSSYEQYF TGCGCCAGCAGCAGAACCCGGGGTCCCAGCTCCTACGAGCAGTACTTC
. . TRBJ1-2 TRBV6-1 CASSGKSAANYGYTF TGTGCCAGCAGTGGAAAATCCGCAGCGAACTATGGCTACACCTTC
. . TRBJ1-1 TRBV11-2 CASSYETGLMNTEAFF TGTGCCAGCAGCTATGAGACAGGACTCATGAACACTGAAGCTTTCTTT
. . TRBJ2-7 TRBV13 CASSLQDLYYEQYF TGTGCCAGCAGCTTACAAGACCTGTACTACGAGCAGTACTTC
TRBD1 . TRBJ1-1 TRBV28 CASRPDRGRIYTEAFF TGTGCCAGCAGGCCCGACAGGGGGCGTATCTACACTGAAGCTTTCTTT
. . TRBJ1-2 TRBV2 CASSEAGVGYTF TGTGCCAGCAGTGAAGCGGGGGTGGGCTACACCTTC
TRBD1 . TRBJ1-2 TRBV5-1 CASSSTGHNYGYTF TGCGCCAGCAGCTCGACAGGGCATAACTATGGCTACACCTTC
. once TRBJ1-5 TRBV19 CASSWGAGDHSNQPQHF TGTGCCAGTAGTTGGGGTGCAGGGGACCATAGCAATCAGCCCCAGCATTTT
. . TRBJ1-2 TRBV11-2 CASSLIPGKTSYGYTF TGTGCCAGCAGCTTGATCCCGGGGAAAACGTCCTATGGCTACACCTTC
TRBD1 . TRBJ1-1 TRBV4-1 CASSQDGRQGTEAFF TGCGCCAGCAGCCAAGATGGACGACAGGGGACTGAAGCTTTCTTT
. . TRBJ1-1 TRBV7-8 CASSKTQGGNTEAFF TGTGCCAGCAGCAAGACCCAGGGTGGGAACACTGAAGCTTTCTTT
. . TRBJ1-3 TRBV6-1 CASSADPGNTIYF TGTGCCAGCAGCGCCGATCCAGGAAACACCATATATTTT
TRBD2 few TRBJ2-7 TRBV27 CASSFSGPSYEQYF TGTGCCAGCAGTTTTAGCGGGCCCTCCTACGAGCAGTACTTC
. . TRBJ2-3 TRBV7-9 CASSRRYADTQYF TGTGCCAGCAGCCGACGGTACGCAGATACGCAGTATTTT
TRBD1 . TRBJ2-7 TRBV27 CASSGTGGRGIYEQYF TGTGCCAGCAGTGGTACAGGGGGTAGAGGGATCTACGAGCAGTACTTC
. . TRBJ2-3 TRBV15 CATSSAGTDTQYF TGTGCCACCAGCAGTGCGGGGACAGATACGCAGTATTTT
TRBD1 . TRBJ2-7 TRBV7-6 CASSPFPGQGSAYEQYF TGTGCCAGCAGTCCGTTTCCGGGACAGGGCTCGGCGTACGAGCAGTACTTC
TRBD2 . TRBJ2-3 TRBV5-1 CASSQKPSSGGWDTQYF TGCGCCAGCAGCCAAAAGCCCTCTAGCGGGGGGTGGGATACGCAGTATTTT
. . TRBJ2-7 TRBV5-1 CASSLGSTYEQYF TGCGCCAGCAGCTTGGGCAGCACCTACGAGCAGTACTTC
. . TRBJ1-2 TRBV6-6 CASSFLQPTNYGYTF TGTGCCAGCAGTTTCCTTCAGCCCACTAACTATGGCTACACCTTC
TRBD1 . TRBJ2-7 TRBV6-5 CASSYSDRVEQYF TGTGCCAGCAGTTACTCAGACAGGGTCGAGCAGTACTTC
TRBD1 . TRBJ1-3 TRBV5-4 CASSPDRSSGNTIYF TGTGCCAGCAGCCCGGACAGGTCCTCTGGAAACACCATATATTTT
TRBD2 . TRBJ2-5 TRBV7-8 CASSLVQPIAGRQETQYF TGTGCCAGCAGCTTAGTCCAACCCATAGCGGGTCGACAAGAGACCCAGTACTTC
TRBD2 . TRBJ2-2 TRBV5-4 CASSPGLASIGGELFF TGTGCCAGCAGCCCGGGACTAGCCTCTATCGGCGGGGAGCTGTTTTTT
. . TRBJ2-1 TRBV4-1 CASSQDLGYEQFF TGCGCCAGCAGCCAAGATCTGGGCTATGAGCAGTTCTTC
TRBD1 . TRBJ1-2 TRBV19 CASSGQGYGYTF TGTGCCAGTAGTGGACAGGGCTATGGCTACACCTTC
. . TRBJ2-7 TRBV6-6 CASSSTGPSGYEQYF TGTGCCAGCAGTTCCACCGGGCCCAGCGGCTACGAGCAGTACTTC
. . TRBJ1-2 TRBV9 CASSPTGYQNYGYTF TGTGCCAGCAGCCCCACAGGGTACCAAAACTATGGCTACACCTTC
TRBD1 . TRBJ1-2 TRBV7-9 CASSSGQPPYGYTF TGTGCCAGCAGCTCGGGACAGCCCCCCTATGGCTACACCTTC
TRBD1 once TRBJ2-7 TRBV10-3 CAISDSRDSIYEQYF TGTGCCATCAGTGATTCCCGGGACAGCATCTACGAGCAGTACTTC
. . TRBJ1-2 TRBV2 CATQGFATNYGYTF TGTGCCACCCAGGGGTTTGCTACGAACTATGGCTACACCTTC
. . TRBJ2-7 TRBV18 CASSPPASYEQYF TGTGCCAGCTCACCACCGGCCAGCTACGAGCAGTACTTC
. . TRBJ2-2 TRBV19 CASSIQGWPGELFF TGTGCCAGTAGTATCCAGGGCTGGCCCGGGGAGCTGTTTTTT
TRBD1 few TRBJ1-1 TRBV29-1 CSVAAGGMNTEAFF TGCAGCGTTGCGGCAGGGGGGATGAACACTGAAGCTTTCTTT
. . TRBJ2-7 TRBV2 CASTNQESYEQYF TGTGCCAGCACAAACCAGGAATCCTACGAGCAGTACTTC
TRBD1 . TRBJ1-5 TRBV6-1 CASSPTGTQPQHF TGTGCCAGCAGCCCGACAGGGACGCAGCCCCAGCATTTT
. . TRBJ1-2 TRBV30 CAWQEAPYGYTF TGTGCCTGGCAGGAAGCACCCTATGGCTACACCTTC
. once TRBJ1-3 TRBV4-2 CASSPDIITGNTIYF TGTGCCAGCAGCCCCGACATAATTACAGGAAACACCATATATTTT
TRBD2 . TRBJ2-2 TRBV7-8 CASSLTIPGGLNTGELFF TGTGCCAGCAGCTTAACCATCCCGGGGGGACTGAACACCGGGGAGCTGTTTTTT
. . TRBJ1-3 TRBV5-1 CASSLDPGGGNTIYF TGCGCCAGCAGCTTGGATCCGGGTGGTGGAAACACCATATATTTT